This T cell receptor (beta chain) was sequenced during a study of CD8 T cells in Susac syndrome. cDNA came from around 0.54 to 1 ug RNA primed by random hexamers. TCRdb passed the immunoSEQ multiplex PCR reads through MiXCR, listing each CDR3 protein once. The sample holds roughly 190,000 distinct CDR3 sequences; 90% to 95% are singletons and the top ten take about 0.09%. The germline V gene has CDR1 DFQATT and CDR2 SNEGSKA (reference sequence). Trimming took 1 base from V and 2 from J, leaving 2 bases between them. The CDR3 spans 11 residues. The sample comprised CD4+ T cells from PBMCs. This clonotype was sampled from a human donor with Susac syndrome. The chain couples TRBV20-1 to TRBJ2-5; D gene uncertain. The CDR3, as DNA: TGCAGTGCTAGAGGTCAAGAGACCCAGTACTTC. Encoded protein: CSARGQETQYF.